This T cell receptor beta chain was captured in a study of OX40 agonist ivuxolimab in advanced cancers. Study overall: Every 2 weeks, ivuxolimab was infused into the patients intravenously at between 0.01 and 10 mg/kg. Averaging around 60 years in age, with a range of roughly 20 to 80, the cohort was 80% to 90% male.

Data came from immunoSEQ multiplex PCR; TCRdb stores just in-frame clones and leaves some out. Among approximately 100,000 clones, under 85% were seen once, and the ten largest hold about 5.5%. About this clone: Its cognate antigen is unknown.

Trimming removed 0 bases from V and 7 bases from J, with 7 bases in between. Germline assignment: CDR1 SGHRS and CDR2 YFSETQ. The CDR3 is 12 residues long. Notes on the study in general: The investigators did not determine what antigen specificity the expanded peripheral T cells had. Blood T cells, both CD4+ and CD8+, expanded clonally by week 6 at 0.1 to 3.0 mg/kg.

The TCR originated in an adult with an advanced solid tumor such as melanoma, head and neck, liver or kidney cancer. Sequencing used CD4+ or CD8+ T cells sorted from blood, obtained in a trial of the OX40 agonist ivuxolimab. The rearrangement links TRBV5-1 to TRBJ1-2, with D uncertain. The CDR3 sequence is CASSLERLGYTF. The CDR3 region has the DNA TGCGCCAGCAGCTTGGAGAGGCTTGGCTACACCTTC.